This TCR beta chain emerged from a study of CD8+ T cells in alopecia areata. The treatment is: oral pan-JAK inhibitor, 5-10 mg twice daily. Reverse transcription of extracted RNA yielded cDNA, which provided the sequencing template. Assay: immunoSEQ multiplex PCR; the TCRdb copy retains only in-frame clones and omits some. The table includes about 76,000 clones, around 30% detected once. Broader study findings: Scalp sample data also include resident alphabeta T cells from normal skin. Amid tofacitinib therapy, many expanded lesional clones stayed present in scalp and blood.

This clone has a handful of counts. Its antigen remains unknown. The germline V gene encodes CDR1 SQVTM and CDR2 ANQGSEA. This CDR3 is built from 16 residues. V shed 7 bases and J 2 bases; nucleotides not matched to a gene: 16. Sequenced here: CD8+ T cells sorted from blood, sampled at week 4, from a patient treated with tofacitinib. The clonotype comes from a human donor with alopecia areata. V gene TRBV29-1 combines with J gene TRBJ2-7; 8 bases line up with TRBD1. This CDR3 reads CSAREHGGQGTYEQYF. DNA for the CDR3: TGCAGCGCCAGAGAGCACGGCGGACAGGGAACCTACGAGCAGTACTTC.